This entry lists 17 T cell receptor beta chains sequenced from one sample in a study of tumor and adjacent non-tumor tissue in lung cancer. TCRbeta libraries were built with three rounds of nested PCR, modified from ARM-PCR. TCRdb ran MiXCR on the multiplex PCR reads and lists one entry per CDR3 protein. This sample has 60,000 to 85,000 distinct CDR3 sequences, with roughly 76% found just once. RNA was extracted from bulk tissue without any cell sorting. The sequenced material came from lung tumor tissue. These receptors were obtained from a woman aged 50 to 60 with non-small cell lung cancer.

Remarks on this clonotype: At one of its ends the junction is not consistent with the germline gene, which may arise from a read error. The chain employs TRBV4-1 and TRBJ2-3; TRBD2 is a possible D gene (6 bases). Germline assignment: CDR1 MGHRA and CDR2 YSYEKL. CDR3 length: 17 residues. The DNA for the CDR3 is TGTGCCAGCAGCCAAGAACCTTTTAGCGGAAGCACAGATACGCAGTATTTT. It is translated as CASSQEPFSGSTDTQYF.

The chain links TRBV28 to TRBJ1-5; possible D gene TRBD1, 6 bases. The CDR3 spans 15 residues. Germline V gene data show CDR1 as MDHEN and CDR2 as SYDVKM. Trimming shortened V by 5 bases and J by 2 bases, and 13 bases separated the two germline ends. This chain's CDR3 is CASSKLQGGNQPQHF. The DNA for the CDR3 is TGTGCCAGCAGTAAGCTACAGGGTGGCAATCAGCCCCAGCATTTT.

A note on this clonotype: An end of the junction does not agree with germline; a read error may underlie this. This chain links TRBV29-1 with TRBJ2-3; D might be TRBD2 (5 bases). The CDR3 is made up of 14 amino acids. Germline V CDR1 and CDR2: SQVTM, ANQGSEA. The CDR3 loop is CSAQAGLRADMQYF. CDR3 DNA sequence: TGCAGCGCTCAGGCTGGACTGCGCGCAGATATGCAGTATTTT.

The gene calls are TRBV29-1 and TRBJ2-3; no firm D call. The J call may be wrong; the DNA end is better matched by TRBJ1-5. The CDR3 is 15 residues long. Looked up from germline, CDR1 is SQVTM and CDR2 is ANQGSEA. DNA for the CDR3: TGCAGCGTGAAACGGACTAGCGGGGTCACTGATACGCAGCATTTT. Translation gives CSVKRTSGVTDTQHF.

In its sample, this clonotype was seen a few times. It may be a read error: a sequence one base away is much more abundant. The rearrangement uses TRBV24-1 and TRBJ2-7; TRBD1 matches at 7 bases. Trimming took 8 bases from V and 2 from J; bases not matched to a gene: 11. The CDR3 extends over 15 amino acids. Looked up from germline, CDR1 is KGHDR and CDR2 is SFDVKD. The CDR3 region is CATNAGRGPTYEQYF. DNA of the CDR3: TGTGCCACCAACGCCGGTAGGGGGCCGACCTACGAGCAGTACTTC.

A word on this clonotype: One end of the junction varies from germline; a read error may be responsible. This CDR3 is CASSLFTSSMGEQYF. As DNA, the CDR3 is TGTGCCAGCAGCCTATTTACTAGCAGCATGGGCGAGCAGTACTTC. This sequence joins TRBV4-1 and TRBJ2-7; D is possibly TRBD2 (6 bases). The CDR3 consists of 15 residues. Germline CDR1 and CDR2: MGHRA and YSYEKL.

The J gene is TRBJ2-5, the V gene TRBV6-1; 8 bases agree with TRBD2. Losses at the gene ends were 9 bases for V and 6 bases for J; bases not matched to a gene: 18. Germline V lookup: CDR1 MNHNS, CDR2 SASEGT. The CDR3 sequence is 16 residues long. CDR3 protein: CASTQKRGIRTKTQYF. DNA of the CDR3: TGTGCCAGTACCCAAAAGCGGGGGATCCGAACGAAGACCCAGTACTTC.

Concerning this clonotype itself: A much more abundant neighbour one base away suggests this may be a read error. The final CDR3 position lacks the conserved phenylalanine or tryptophan, pointing to a likely read error. The genes are TRBV29-1 and TRBJ2-1; D is perhaps TRBD2 (5 bases). CDR1 and CDR2 from the germline V gene are SQVTM and ANQGSEA. This CDR3 contains 13 residues. Trimming stripped 4 bases from V and 7 bases from J, with 14 bases between. CDR3 coding DNA: TGCAGCGTTGGTGTCCTAGCCCCTAATGAGCAGTTCCTC. Protein: CSVGVLAPNEQFL.

For this clonotype: Its ends do not fully match the called genes, so a read error is possible. This chain connects TRBV20-1 to TRBJ2-1; D is uncertain. The germline CDR1 and CDR2 sequences are DFQATT and SNEGSKA (reference sequence). This CDR3 region has 16 residues. In DNA, the CDR3 is TGCAGTGCTAGAGATGCTGGAAGGTACTCCTATAATGAGCAGTTCTTC. Protein sequence: CSARDAGRYSYNEQFF.

The J gene is TRBJ2-1, the V gene TRBV4-1, with a tentative D call TRBD1 (5 bases). Trimming stripped 0 bases from V and 11 bases from J, with 20 bases between. Per the germline V gene, CDR1 is MGHRA and CDR2 is YSYEKL. The CDR3 loop spans 16 amino acids. CDR3: CASSQDPRESYNKQFF. The CDR3 DNA reads TGCGCCAGCAGCCAAGATCCCAGGGAATCCTATAATAAGCAGTTCTTC.

Concerning this clonotype: Mismatch with germline at one junction end may stem from a read error. The chain joins TRBV28 to TRBJ2-5; a possible D gene is TRBD1 (6 bases). The germline V gene has CDR1 MDHEN and CDR2 SYDVKM. CDR3 length: 17 residues. CDR3 sequence (DNA): TGTGCCAGCAGTTTCCTCAGGGGAACAGGAGGACAAGAGATCCAGTACTTC. Amino acid sequence: CASSFLRGTGGQEIQYF. Filled out from reference TRBV28 and TRBJ2-5, the complete variable domain reads DVKVTQSSRYLVKRTGEKVFLECVQDMDHENMFWYRQDPGLGLRLIYFSYDVKMKEKGDIPEGYSVSREKKERFSLILESASTNQTSMYLCASSFLRGTGGQEIQYFGPGTRLLVL.

The chain has TRBV20-1 and TRBJ2-3, with D possibly matching TRBD2 (5 bases). Germline V CDR1 and CDR2: DFQATT, SNEGSKA (reference sequence). The CDR3 covers 14 residues. Trimming removed 4 bases at V and 11 bases at J, with 22 bases between. The CDR3 bases are TGCAGTGCTACCCCACTAGTCCTCTCAGAAATGCAGTATTTT. It is translated as CSATPLVLSEMQYF.

This clonotype was detected once. The CDR3 is CSAELNGTSYNEQFF. The CDR3 DNA reads TGCAGTGCGGAACTTAACGGGACCTCCTACAATGAGCAGTTCTTC. The rearrangement links TRBV20-1 to TRBJ2-1; tentatively, D is TRBD1 or TRBD2 (5 bases each). The germline V gene has CDR1 DFQATT and CDR2 SNEGSKA (reference sequence). V lost 6 bases and J 0 bases, leaving 15 bases between the germline ends. CDR3 size: 15 residues.

With respect to this clonotype: A read error may produce the germline difference seen at one junction end. V usage is TRBV11-2 and J usage is TRBJ2-2; D is uncertain. The CDR3 is 14 amino acids. The germline V gene has CDR1 SGHAT and CDR2 FQNNGV. Here the CDR3 DNA reads TGTGCGAGCAGTTTCAACGTTGATACCTTGGAGCTGTTTTTT. This translates into CASSFNVDTLELFF.

As concerns this clonotype: A much more abundant neighbour one base away suggests this may be a read error. The gene calls are TRBV5-1 and TRBJ2-7; 15 nucleotides agree with TRBD2. This CDR3 is built from 14 residues. The germline gives CDR1 SGHRS, CDR2 YFSETQ. The CDR3 loop reads CTSSAGLAGGEQYF. The CDR3 DNA is TGCACCAGCAGCGCGGGACTAGCGGGAGGCGAGCAGTACTTC.

This clonotype was picked up one time. An end of the junction differs from the germline gene, which may be a read error. The chain recombines TRBV10-3 with TRBJ2-1; 8 bases fit TRBD2. The CDR3 runs to 15 residues. Per the germline V gene, CDR1 is ENHRY and CDR2 is SYGVKD. The chain's CDR3 is CAISELSGKRNEQFF. The CDR3 DNA sequence: TGTGCCATCAGTGAACTTAGCGGGAAGCGGAATGAGCAATTCTTC.

This clonotype was found a few times. The V call is TRBV11-2, the J call TRBJ2-1; the D is unclear. The ends were cut back, 3 bases at V and 14 bases at J, with 11 bases in the middle. CDR3 length equals 11 residues. CDR1 and CDR2 from the germline V gene are SGHAT and FQNNGV. CDR3 DNA sequence: TGTGCCAGCAGCTTCGAGACAATAGAGTTCTTC. Translating gives CASSFETIEFF.